This T cell receptor (beta chain) was obtained from a study of blood T cell repertoires in COVID-19. Whole-study context: Material from acute and convalescent COVID-19 was sourced from the United States, Italy and Spain. T cells, B-cell-depleted T cells, or PBMCs provided the cDNA or gDNA that served as material.

This CDR3 contains 14 residues. With 4 bases removed from V and 1 base from J, the gap between germline ends came to 10 bases. Germline values: CDR1 SGHDN, CDR2 FVKESK. This clone occurred once. Authors' data handling: Nucleated cell number was recorded as an estimate derived from reference gene primer amplification. TCRdb's table, derived via immunoSEQ multiplex PCR, lists solely in-frame clones and lacks some. V, J and clone size were drawn from that table, and D and trimming were deduced from the DNA. This repertoire shows about 190,000 clones, about 81% found once; its top ten account for approximately 14%.

Sequencing used peripheral blood. V gene TRBV14 combines with J gene TRBJ1-2; D may be TRBD1 (6 bases). The TCR originated in a man in his thirties or forties with active or convalescent COVID-19. CDR3 DNA sequence: TGTGCCAGCAGCCTCACAGGGAGTAACTATGGCTACACCTTC. It is translated as CASSLTGSNYGYTF. Supplemented by reference TRBV14 and TRBJ1-2, the full variable domain reads EAGVTQFPSHSVIEKGQTVTLRCDPISGHDNLYWYRRVMGKEIKFLLHFVKESKQDESGMPNNRFLAERTGGTYSTLKVQPAELEDSGVYFCASSLTGSNYGYTFGSGTRLTVV.